A single sample is the source of the 3 T cell receptor beta chains below, sequenced in a study of cytotoxic CD8 clonotypes in ibrutinib-treated CLL. The repertoire was sequenced with immunoSEQ multiplex PCR; TCRdb's copy has only in-frame clones and lacks some. The table has roughly 330,000 clones, 67% seen once. The sequenced sample was PBMCs, obtained after 36 months of ibrutinib treatment. These receptors all come from a human donor with chronic lymphocytic leukemia.

The chain employs TRBV11-1 and TRBJ2-2, with D uncertain. The CDR3 loop spans 13 amino acids. The V and J ends lost 2 bases and 6 bases respectively, with 7 bases between them. The germline CDR1 and CDR2 sequences are SGHAT and FQDESV (reference sequence). The CDR3 DNA is TGTGCCAGCAGCTTATCTGGGGCCGGGGAGCTGTTTTTT. Translating gives CASSLSGAGELFF.

This clone was detected only a few times. The rearrangement links TRBV9 to TRBJ1-1; D may be TRBD1 (6 bases). V was pared by 4 bases and J by 5 bases, with 15 bases between. The CDR3 totals 14 residues. Germline CDR1 reads SGDLS; CDR2 reads YYNGEE. The CDR3 loop is CASSTGGGSTEAFF. In DNA form, the CDR3 reads TGTGCCAGCAGCACCGGGGGCGGTAGTACTGAAGCTTTCTTT. Full variable domain (outside the CDR3, taken from reference TRBV9 and TRBJ1-1): DSGVTQTPKHLITATGQRVTLRCSPRSGDLSVYWYQQSLDQGLQFLIQYYNGEERAKGNILERFSAQQFPDLHSELNLSSLELGDSALYFCASSTGGGSTEAFFGQGTRLTVV.

The CDR3 nucleotides read TGTGCCAGCAGCCAAAACCTCGGACGCCAGCCCCAGCATTTT. This gives the protein CASSQNLGRQPQHF. This rearrangement joins TRBV4-2 to TRBJ1-5; no clear D. With 2 bases removed from V and 7 bases from J, the gap between germline ends came to 12 bases. Germline lookup yields CDR1 LGHNA and CDR2 YNFKEQ. This CDR3 is built from 14 residues.